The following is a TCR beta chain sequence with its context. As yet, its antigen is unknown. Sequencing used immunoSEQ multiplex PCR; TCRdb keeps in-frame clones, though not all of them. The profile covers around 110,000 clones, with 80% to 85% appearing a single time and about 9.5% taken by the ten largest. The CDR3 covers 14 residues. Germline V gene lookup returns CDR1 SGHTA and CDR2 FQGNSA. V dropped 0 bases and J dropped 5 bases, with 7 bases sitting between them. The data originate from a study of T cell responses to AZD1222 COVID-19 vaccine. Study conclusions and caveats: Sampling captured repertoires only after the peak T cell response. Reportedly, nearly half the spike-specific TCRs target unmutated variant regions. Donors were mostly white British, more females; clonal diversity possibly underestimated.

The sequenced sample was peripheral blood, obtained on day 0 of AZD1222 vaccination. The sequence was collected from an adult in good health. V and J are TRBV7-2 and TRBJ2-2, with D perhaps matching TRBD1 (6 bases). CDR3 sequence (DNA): TGTGCCAGCAGCTTAGCAGGGGGTACCGGGGAGCTGTTTTTT. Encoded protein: CASSLAGGTGELFF.